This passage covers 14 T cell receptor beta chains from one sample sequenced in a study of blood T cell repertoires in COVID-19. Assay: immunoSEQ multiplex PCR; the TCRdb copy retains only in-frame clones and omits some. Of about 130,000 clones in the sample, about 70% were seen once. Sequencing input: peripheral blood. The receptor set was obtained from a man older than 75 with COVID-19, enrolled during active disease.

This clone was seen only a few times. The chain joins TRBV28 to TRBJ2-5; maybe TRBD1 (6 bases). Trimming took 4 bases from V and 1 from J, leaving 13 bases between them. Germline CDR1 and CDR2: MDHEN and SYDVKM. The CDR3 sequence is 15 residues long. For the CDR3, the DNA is TGTGCCAGCAGTTCTTCAGGGGCTTCCCAAGAGACCCAGTACTTC. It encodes CASSSSGASQETQYF.

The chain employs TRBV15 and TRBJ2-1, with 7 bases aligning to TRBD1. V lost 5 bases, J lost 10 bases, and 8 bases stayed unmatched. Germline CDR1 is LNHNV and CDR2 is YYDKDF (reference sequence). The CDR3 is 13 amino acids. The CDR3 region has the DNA TGTGCCACCAGCCTCACAGGGGCGAGCGAGCAGTTCTTC. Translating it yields CATSLTGASEQFF.

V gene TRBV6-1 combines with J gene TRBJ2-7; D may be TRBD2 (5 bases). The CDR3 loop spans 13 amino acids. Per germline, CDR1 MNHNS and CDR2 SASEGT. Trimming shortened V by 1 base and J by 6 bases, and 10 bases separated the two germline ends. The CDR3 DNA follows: TGTGCCAGCAGTGAAGGACGAGGGATCGAGCAGTACTTC. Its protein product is CASSEGRGIEQYF.

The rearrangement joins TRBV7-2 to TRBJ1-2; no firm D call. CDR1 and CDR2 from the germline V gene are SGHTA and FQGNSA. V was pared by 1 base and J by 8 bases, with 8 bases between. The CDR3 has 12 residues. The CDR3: CASSLDRGGYTF. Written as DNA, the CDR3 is TGTGCCAGCAGCTTAGACCGGGGAGGCTACACCTTC.

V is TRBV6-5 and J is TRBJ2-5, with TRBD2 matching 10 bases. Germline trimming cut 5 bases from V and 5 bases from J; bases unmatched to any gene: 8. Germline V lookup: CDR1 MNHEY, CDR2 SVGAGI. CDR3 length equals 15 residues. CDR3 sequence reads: CASSLQPGLAETQYF. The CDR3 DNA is TGTGCCAGCAGTCTCCAACCGGGACTAGCGGAGACCCAGTACTTC.

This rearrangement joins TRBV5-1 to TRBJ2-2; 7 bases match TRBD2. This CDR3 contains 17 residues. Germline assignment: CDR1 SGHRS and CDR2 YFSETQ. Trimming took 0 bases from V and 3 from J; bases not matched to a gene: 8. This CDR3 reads CASSLGAGREYTGELFF. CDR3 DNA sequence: TGCGCCAGCAGCTTGGGGGCTGGGCGGGAGTACACCGGGGAGCTGTTTTTT.

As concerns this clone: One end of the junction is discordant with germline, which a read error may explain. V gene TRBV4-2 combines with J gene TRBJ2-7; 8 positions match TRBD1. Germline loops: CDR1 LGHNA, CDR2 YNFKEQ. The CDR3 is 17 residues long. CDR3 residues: CASSKDPQGAKSYEQYF. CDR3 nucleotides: TGTGCCAGCAGCAAAGACCCGCAGGGGGCGAAGTCCTACGAGCAGTACTTC.

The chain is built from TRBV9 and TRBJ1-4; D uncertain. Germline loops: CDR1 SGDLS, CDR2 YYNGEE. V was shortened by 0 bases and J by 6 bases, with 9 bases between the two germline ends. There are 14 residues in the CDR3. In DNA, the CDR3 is TGTGCCAGCAGCGTAGGGGAGGGTTATGAAAAACTGTTTTTT. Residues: CASSVGEGYEKLFF.

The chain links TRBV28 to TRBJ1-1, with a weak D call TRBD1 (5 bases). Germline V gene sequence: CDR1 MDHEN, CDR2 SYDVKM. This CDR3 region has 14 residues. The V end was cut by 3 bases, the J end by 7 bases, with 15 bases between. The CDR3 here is CASSFFGGTGEAFF. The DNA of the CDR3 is TGTGCCAGCAGTTTTTTTGGGGGGACGGGTGAAGCTTTCTTT.

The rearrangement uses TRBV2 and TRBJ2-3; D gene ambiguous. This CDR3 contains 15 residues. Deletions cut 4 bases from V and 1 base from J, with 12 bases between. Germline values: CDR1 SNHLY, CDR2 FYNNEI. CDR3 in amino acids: CASSVTPSRTDTQYF. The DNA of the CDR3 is TGTGCCAGCAGTGTCACTCCCTCCCGCACAGATACGCAGTATTTT.

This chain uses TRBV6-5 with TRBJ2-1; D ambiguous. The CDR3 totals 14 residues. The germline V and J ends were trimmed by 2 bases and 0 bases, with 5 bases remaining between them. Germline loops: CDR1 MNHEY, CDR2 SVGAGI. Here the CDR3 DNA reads TGTGCCAGCAGTTACGAGAGCTCCTACAATGAGCAGTTCTTC. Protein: CASSYESSYNEQFF.

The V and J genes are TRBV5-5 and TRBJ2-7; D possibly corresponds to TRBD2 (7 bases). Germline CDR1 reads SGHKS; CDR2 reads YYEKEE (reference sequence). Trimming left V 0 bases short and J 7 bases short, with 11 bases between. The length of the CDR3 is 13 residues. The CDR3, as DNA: TGTGCCAGCAGCTTGGAAAGGGGGGGGGAGCAGTACTTC. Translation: CASSLERGGEQYF.

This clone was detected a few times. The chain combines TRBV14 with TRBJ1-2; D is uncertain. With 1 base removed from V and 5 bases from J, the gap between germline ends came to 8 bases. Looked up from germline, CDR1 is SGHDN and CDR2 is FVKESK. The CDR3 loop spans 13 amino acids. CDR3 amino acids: CASSQAIGYGYTF. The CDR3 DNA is TGTGCCAGCAGCCAAGCGATCGGTTATGGCTACACCTTC.

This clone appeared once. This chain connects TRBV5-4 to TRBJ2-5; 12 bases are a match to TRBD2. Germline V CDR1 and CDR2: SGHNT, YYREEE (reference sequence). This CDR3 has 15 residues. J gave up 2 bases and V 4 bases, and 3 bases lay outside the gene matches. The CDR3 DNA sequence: TGTGCCAGCAGCGCCGGACTAGCGGGACAAGAGACCCAGTACTTC. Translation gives CASSAGLAGQETQYF.